This TCR beta chain was identified during a study of shared clonotypes between healthy human individuals. The V gene's germline CDR1 is GTSNPN and CDR2 SVGIG (reference sequence). The ends were cut back, 0 bases at V and 1 base at J, with 8 bases in the middle. The CDR3 runs to 14 residues. Splitting of each subset's genomic DNA was done evenly across several immunoSEQ plates. In the original analysis: ImmunoSEQ sequences covered only the junction and lacked quality scores; filtering therefore differed. The repertoire was sequenced with immunoSEQ multiplex PCR; TCRdb's copy has only in-frame clones and lacks some. V and J calls and clone size follow that table, whereas D and trimming were derived from the DNA. The sample has approximately 2,300,000 clones, 92% seen once.

J is TRBJ2-3 and V is TRBV30; the D is unclear. Sequences were obtained from naive CD4+ T cells from PBMCs. Sample subset: CD45RA+ positively selected. This clonotype was obtained from a young man in good health. Some clones in this sample may be carry-over from other donors' samples. CDR3 bases: TGTGCCTGGAGTGTATTAGGCCGCACAGATACGCAGTATTTT. Protein sequence: CAWSVLGRTDTQYF. Based on the CDR3 plus reference TRBV30 and TRBJ2-3, the full variable domain is SQTIHQWPATLVQPVGSPLSLECTVEGTSNPNLYWYRQAAGRGLQLLFYSVGIGQISSEVPQNLSASRPQDRQFILSSKKLLLSDSGFYLCAWSVLGRTDTQYFGPGTRLTVL.